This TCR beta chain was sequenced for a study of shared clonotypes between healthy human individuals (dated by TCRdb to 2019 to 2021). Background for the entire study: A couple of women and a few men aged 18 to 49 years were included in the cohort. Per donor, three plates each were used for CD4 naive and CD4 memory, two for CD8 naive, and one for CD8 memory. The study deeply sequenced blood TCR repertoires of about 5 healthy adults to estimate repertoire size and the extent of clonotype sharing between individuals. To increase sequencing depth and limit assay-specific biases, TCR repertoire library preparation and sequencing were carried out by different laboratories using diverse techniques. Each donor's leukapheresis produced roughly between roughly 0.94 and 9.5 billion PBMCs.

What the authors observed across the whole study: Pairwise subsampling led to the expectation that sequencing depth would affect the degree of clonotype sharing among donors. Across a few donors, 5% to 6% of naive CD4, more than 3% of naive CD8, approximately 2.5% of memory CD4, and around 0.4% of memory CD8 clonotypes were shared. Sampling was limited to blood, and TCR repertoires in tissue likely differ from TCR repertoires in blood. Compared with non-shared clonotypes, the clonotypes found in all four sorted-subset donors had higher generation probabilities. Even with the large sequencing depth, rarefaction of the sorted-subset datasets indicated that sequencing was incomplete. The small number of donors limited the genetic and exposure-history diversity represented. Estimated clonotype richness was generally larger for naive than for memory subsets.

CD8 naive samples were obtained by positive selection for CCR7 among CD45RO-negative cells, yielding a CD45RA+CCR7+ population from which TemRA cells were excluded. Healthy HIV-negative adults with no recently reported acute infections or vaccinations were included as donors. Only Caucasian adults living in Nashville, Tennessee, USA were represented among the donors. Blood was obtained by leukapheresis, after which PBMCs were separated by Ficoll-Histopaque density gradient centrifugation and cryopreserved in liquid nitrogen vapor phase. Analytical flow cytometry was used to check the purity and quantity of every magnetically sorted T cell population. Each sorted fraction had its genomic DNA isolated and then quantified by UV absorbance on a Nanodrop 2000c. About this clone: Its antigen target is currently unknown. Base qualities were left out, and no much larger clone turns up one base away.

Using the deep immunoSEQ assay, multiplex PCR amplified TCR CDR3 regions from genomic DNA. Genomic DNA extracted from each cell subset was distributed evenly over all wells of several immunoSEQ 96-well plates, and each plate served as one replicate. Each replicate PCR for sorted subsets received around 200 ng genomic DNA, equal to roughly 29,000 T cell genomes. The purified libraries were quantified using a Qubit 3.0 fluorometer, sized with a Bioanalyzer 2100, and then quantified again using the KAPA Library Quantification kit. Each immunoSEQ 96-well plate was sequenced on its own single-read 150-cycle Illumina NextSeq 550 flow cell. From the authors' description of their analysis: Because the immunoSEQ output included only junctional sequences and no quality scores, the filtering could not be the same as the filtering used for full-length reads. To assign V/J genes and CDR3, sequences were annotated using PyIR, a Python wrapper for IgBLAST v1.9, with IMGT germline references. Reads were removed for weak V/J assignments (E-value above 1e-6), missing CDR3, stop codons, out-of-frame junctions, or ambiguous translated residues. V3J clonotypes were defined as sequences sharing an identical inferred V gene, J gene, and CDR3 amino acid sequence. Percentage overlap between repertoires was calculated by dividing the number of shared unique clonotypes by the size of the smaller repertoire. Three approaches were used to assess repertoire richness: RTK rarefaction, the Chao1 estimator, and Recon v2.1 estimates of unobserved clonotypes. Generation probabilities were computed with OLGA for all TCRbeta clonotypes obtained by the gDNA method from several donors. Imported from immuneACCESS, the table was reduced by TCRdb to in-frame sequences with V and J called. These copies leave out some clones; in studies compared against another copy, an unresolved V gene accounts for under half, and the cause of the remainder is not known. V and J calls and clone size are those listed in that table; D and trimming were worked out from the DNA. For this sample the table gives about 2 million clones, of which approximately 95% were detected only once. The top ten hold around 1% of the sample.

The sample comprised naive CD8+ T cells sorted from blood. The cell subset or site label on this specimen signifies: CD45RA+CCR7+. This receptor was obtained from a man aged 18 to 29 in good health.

Here the CDR3 is given as CASSLERNKEKLFF. The DNA reads TGTGCCAGCAGCTTGGAGAGGAATAAAGAAAAACTGTTTTTT. The chain joins TRBV5-8 to TRBJ1-4, with the D gene call left open. At the junction V is shortened by 0 bases and J by 8 bases, with 11 bases in between. Inclusive of the bounding cysteine and phenylalanine, the CDR3 is 14 residues long. Solely the CDR3 DNA is kept, with 42 bases framed from the first base. CDR1 and CDR2 were assigned from the germline V gene as SGHTS and YDEGEE.